Presented here are 27 T cell receptor beta chains from one specimen sequenced in a study of cytomegalovirus exposure and HLA in healthy donors. The PCR ran on 60 Vbeta and 13 Jbeta primers. Sequencing was performed with immunoSEQ multiplex PCR; in TCRdb, only in-frame clones are kept and a portion is missing. Of over 90,000 clones in the sample, around 65% are singletons; the top ten hold about 3.5%. What was sequenced was PBMCs. These receptors came from a woman aged 45-59 years in good health and CMV-seronegative.

The chain links TRBV6-5 to TRBJ2-1, with 8 bases identical to TRBD2. The germline V gene encodes CDR1 MNHEY and CDR2 SVGAGI. The V segment lost 4 bases and the J segment 6 bases; nucleotides outside the gene matches: 8. The CDR3 has 15 amino acids. The CDR3 loop is CASSFSTGGANEQFF. The DNA of the CDR3 is TGTGCCAGCAGTTTCTCGACGGGAGGGGCCAATGAGCAGTTCTTC.

Only a few counts were recorded for this clone. This sequence joins TRBV11-3 and TRBJ2-1, with a tentative D call TRBD2 (7 bases). CDR1 and CDR2 from the germline V gene are SGHNT and YENEEA. The CDR3 is 15 amino acids. V lost 5 bases, J lost 8 bases, and 19 bases lay in between. CDR3 in DNA: TGTGCCAGCAGCATTACGGGGGGCGTTTCCGATGAGCAGTTCTTC. Amino acids: CASSITGGVSDEQFF. The whole variable domain, filled in from reference TRBV11-3 and TRBJ2-1, reads EAGVVQSPRYKIIEKKQPVAFWCNPISGHNTLYWYLQNLGQGPELLIRYENEEAVDDSQLPKDRFSAERLKGVDSTLKIQPAELGDSAVYLCASSITGGVSDEQFFGPGTRLTVL.

The chain has TRBV5-4 and TRBJ2-7; the match to TRBD1 covers 7 bases. V gave up 0 bases and J gave up 5 bases; unmatched junction bases: 11. The V gene's germline CDR1 is SGHNT and CDR2 YYREEE (reference sequence). The CDR3 runs 16 residues. This CDR3 is CASSLEGGQVIDEQYF. CDR3 DNA sequence: TGTGCCAGCAGCTTGGAAGGTGGACAGGTAATCGACGAGCAGTACTTC.

The chain combines TRBV7-2 with TRBJ2-1, with D tentatively TRBD2 (5 bases). The CDR3 has 12 amino acids. The V gene's germline CDR1 is SGHTA and CDR2 FQGNSA. V lost 5 bases and J lost 11, with 13 bases in between. DNA for the CDR3: TGTGCCAGCAGCCCCCCCGGGATTCAGCAGTTCTTC. It codes for CASSPPGIQQFF.

V gene TRBV11-3 combines with J gene TRBJ2-3; 15 bases are a match to TRBD2. The V gene's germline CDR1 is SGHNT and CDR2 YENEEA. The CDR3 sequence is 17 residues long. V was pared by 5 bases and J by 4 bases, with 7 bases of the junction left unmatched. CDR3 coding DNA: TGTGCCAGCAGCCCGGGACTAGCGGGAGGTTGGGCAGATACGCAGTATTTT. Translation: CASSPGLAGGWADTQYF.

The J gene is TRBJ2-7, the V gene TRBV4-1; 7 bases align to TRBD1. J gave up 0 bases and V 5 bases, and 7 bases lay outside the gene matches. Germline-derived CDR1 and CDR2 are MGHRA and YSYEKL. This CDR3 is 15 amino acids long. In DNA, the CDR3 is TGCGCCAGCAGCTTCCGGGACAGTAGCTCCTACGAGCAGTACTTC. Translation gives CASSFRDSSSYEQYF.

V gene TRBV28 combines with J gene TRBJ2-3; D is possibly TRBD1 (5 bases). The CDR3 extends over 13 amino acids. V lost 3 bases and J 8 bases, leaving 12 bases between the germline ends. Germline lookup yields CDR1 MDHEN and CDR2 SYDVKM. This CDR3 is CASSLPQGFTQYF. CDR3 sequence (DNA): TGTGCCAGCAGTTTGCCGCAGGGTTTTACGCAGTATTTT.

This chain joins TRBV5-4 and TRBJ2-7; 7 bases agree with TRBD1. Germline V CDR1 and CDR2: SGHNT, YYREEE (reference sequence). The CDR3 extends over 16 amino acids. Trimming cost V 4 bases and J 3 bases; bases outside gene matches: 13. DNA of the CDR3: TGTGCCAGCAGCGAATGGGGCGGACAGGTATACTACGAGCAGTACTTC. It is translated as CASSEWGGQVYYEQYF.

This chain links TRBV6-5 with TRBJ1-2; D is uncertain. Germline CDR1 is MNHEY and CDR2 is SVGAGI. This CDR3 has 14 residues. Trimming cost V 6 bases and J 0 bases, with 11 bases left between them. CDR3 nucleotide sequence: TGTGCCAGCAGAGACATTCACTCTAACTATGGCTACACCTTC. It specifies CASRDIHSNYGYTF.

The rearrangement uses TRBV4-3 and TRBJ2-3; D unclear. The CDR3 runs 16 residues. Germline V gene data show CDR1 as LGHNA and CDR2 as YSLEER. Trimming took 5 bases from V and 0 from J, leaving 15 bases between them. In nucleotides, the CDR3 is TGCGCCAGCAGCTCCCATATTGGTGGCAGCACAGATACGCAGTATTTT. Its protein product is CASSSHIGGSTDTQYF.

The rearrangement links TRBV27 to TRBJ1-1, with 10 positions matching TRBD1. This CDR3 has 13 amino acids. Trimming took 7 bases from V and 7 from J; bases not matched to a gene: 6. Germline V gene data show CDR1 as MNHEY and CDR2 as SMNVEV (reference sequence). Here the CDR3 DNA reads TGTGCCAGCACCCGACAGGGGGCGGATGAAGCTTTCTTT. It encodes CASTRQGADEAFF.

The rearrangement joins TRBV27 to TRBJ2-7, with 8 nucleotides matching TRBD1. V shed 6 bases, J shed 6 bases, and the junction held 13 bases outside the gene matches. Germline CDR1 and CDR2: MNHEY and SMNVEV (reference sequence). The CDR3 loop spans 15 amino acids. The CDR3 loop reads CASSLTVQGEAEQYF. The CDR3 DNA follows: TGTGCCAGCAGCCTTACAGTACAGGGGGAGGCCGAGCAGTACTTC.

This chain links TRBV19 with TRBJ1-5, with D perhaps matching TRBD1 (6 bases). CDR3 length: 15 residues. CDR1 is LNHDA and CDR2 is SQIVND in the germline V gene (reference sequence). With 8 bases removed from V and 1 base from J, the gap between germline ends came to 15 bases. This CDR3 reads CASVSRGASNQPQHF. The CDR3, as DNA: TGTGCCAGTGTTTCACGGGGGGCAAGCAATCAGCCCCAGCATTTT.

J is TRBJ2-7 and V is TRBV27; 8 nucleotides line up with TRBD2. The trim removed 3 bases at V and 4 bases at J, leaving 14 bases unmatched. Germline assignment: CDR1 MNHEY and CDR2 SMNVEV (reference sequence). The CDR3 is made up of 17 amino acids. This chain's CDR3 is CASSFVGAGSGVYEQYF. The DNA for the CDR3 is TGTGCCAGCAGTTTCGTGGGAGCAGGTAGCGGGGTTTACGAGCAGTACTTC.

The gene calls are TRBV21-1 and TRBJ2-7; the D segment call TRBD1 is taken from the table without a DNA check. TRBV21-1 is classified as a pseudogene. The CDR3 length is 16 residues. CDR3 nucleotide sequence: TGTGCCAGCACCAAAAACGACAGGGAACAGGCCTACGAGCAGTACTTC. Translation: CASTKNDREQAYEQYF.

The V call is TRBV30, the J call TRBJ1-2; D remains ambiguous. V gave up 4 bases and J gave up 3 bases, with 9 bases separating them. The germline CDR1 and CDR2 sequences are GTSNPN and SVGIG (reference sequence). The CDR3 has 12 residues. CDR3 bases: TGTGCCTGGAATCACGGGGACTATGGCTACACCTTC. Protein sequence: CAWNHGDYGYTF.

As for this clone: Other DNA sequences within the sample encode an identical CDR3. The chain carries TRBV7-9 and TRBJ1-1; 8 nucleotides match TRBD1. There are 14 residues in the CDR3. The germline gives CDR1 SEHNR, CDR2 FQNEAQ (reference sequence). J gave up 1 base and V 6 bases, and 4 bases lay outside the gene matches. In nucleotides, the CDR3 is TGTGCCAGCAGTTCTGGGACAGGGAACACTGAAGCTTTCTTT. Its protein is CASSSGTGNTEAFF.

This clone has a single count. The V and J genes are TRBV7-9 and TRBJ2-1; 7 bases align to TRBD2. CDR3 length: 14 amino acids. Germline V gene sequence: CDR1 SEHNR, CDR2 FQNEAQ (reference sequence). The V and J ends lost 7 bases and 2 bases, in that order; junction bases with no gene match: 5. This CDR3 reads CASKGRGAYNEQFF. As DNA, the CDR3 is TGTGCCAGCAAGGGCCGGGGGGCCTACAATGAGCAGTTCTTC.

This chain links TRBV7-3 with TRBJ2-5; D may be TRBD1 (5 bases). Germline CDR1 and CDR2: SGHTA and FQGTGA. V was cut by 5 bases and J by 2 bases, with 9 bases left in between. CDR3 length equals 13 residues. The CDR3 protein is CASSATGQETQYF. CDR3 bases: TGTGCCAGCAGCGCCACAGGACAAGAGACCCAGTACTTC.

CDR3 sequence: CASSLFRGTDTNTEAFF. CDR3 coding DNA: TGTGCCAGCAGCTTATTCCGGGGGACTGATACAAACACTGAAGCTTTCTTT. The chain recombines TRBV11-2 with TRBJ1-1, with D perhaps matching TRBD1 (5 bases). Germline loops: CDR1 SGHAT, CDR2 FQNNGV. V was trimmed by 2 bases and J by 2 bases, leaving 18 bases between them. There are 17 residues in the CDR3.

As for this clone: This specimen includes other DNA sequences encoding the same CDR3. The CDR3 protein is CASSLELAGEYEQYF. CDR3 coding DNA: TGTGCCAGCAGCTTAGAACTAGCGGGAGAGTACGAGCAGTACTTC. The chain uses TRBV11-2 and TRBJ2-7, with 11 bases matching TRBD2. The V and J ends lost 0 bases and 4 bases, in that order; junction bases with no gene match: 2. In germline, CDR1 is SGHAT, CDR2 FQNNGV. This CDR3 has 15 residues.

The chain employs TRBV5-4 and TRBJ2-5, with D tentatively TRBD2 (7 bases). Per the germline V gene, CDR1 is SGHNT and CDR2 is YYREEE (reference sequence). The V end lost 1 base, the J end lost 4 bases, and 17 bases lay between the germline ends. The CDR3 sequence is 16 residues long. The CDR3 DNA follows: TGTGCCAGCAGCTTGATGGGAGGGGGGGTCTTAGAGACCCAGTACTTC. The encoded protein is CASSLMGGGVLETQYF.

The chain couples TRBV6-5 to TRBJ2-5, with TRBD2 matching over 7 bases. The CDR3 length is 12 residues. Germline CDR1 MNHEY, CDR2 SVGAGI. V trimming: 7 bases; J trimming: 7 bases; junction bases outside the gene matches: 6. The CDR3 DNA reads TGTGCCAGCACTAATGGGGGGGGGACCCAGTACTTC. Amino acid sequence: CASTNGGGTQYF.

The rearrangement joins TRBV7-2 to TRBJ1-2, with D tentatively TRBD1 (5 bases). The ends were cut back, 2 bases at V and 7 bases at J, with 8 bases in the middle. Germline CDR1 and CDR2: SGHTA and FQGNSA. The CDR3 has 12 amino acids. CDR3 sequence: CASSLRGLGYTF. CDR3 sequence (DNA): TGTGCCAGCAGCTTAAGGGGACTTGGCTACACCTTC. The full variable domain, its missing parts supplied by reference TRBV7-2 and TRBJ1-2, is GAGVSQSPSNKVTEKGKDVELRCDPISGHTALYWYRQSLGQGLEFLIYFQGNSAPDKSGLPSDRFSAERTGGSVSTLTIQRTQQEDSAVYLCASSLRGLGYTFGSGTRLTVV.

The V and J genes are TRBV2 and TRBJ2-1; D might be TRBD2 (5 bases). The CDR3 runs 14 residues. Trimming took 7 bases from V and 6 from J, leaving 16 bases between them. In germline, CDR1 is SNHLY, CDR2 FYNNEI. The CDR3 sequence is CASKTRSQSNEQFF. The CDR3 DNA follows: TGTGCCAGCAAAACTAGGTCACAAAGCAATGAGCAGTTCTTC.

V usage is TRBV6-6 and J usage is TRBJ1-1, with D hard to call. The CDR3 length is 14 residues. Germline CDR1 MNHNY, CDR2 SVGAGI (reference sequence). V was trimmed by 4 bases and J by 1 base, leaving 10 bases between them. The CDR3: CASSSGKQNTEAFF. The CDR3 region has the DNA TGTGCCAGCAGTTCGGGTAAGCAGAACACTGAAGCTTTCTTT.

The J gene is TRBJ2-7, the V gene TRBV4-2, with 9 bases lining up with TRBD2. Germline V gene sequence: CDR1 LGHNA, CDR2 YNFKEQ. This CDR3 has 15 amino acids. The V segment lost 6 bases and the J segment 4 bases; nucleotides outside the gene matches: 10. CDR3 loop: CASRDRASGTYEQYF. As DNA, the CDR3 is TGTGCCAGCAGGGACCGAGCTAGCGGGACTTACGAGCAGTACTTC.